These T cell receptor beta chains were read from a single sample in a study of cytomegalovirus exposure and HLA in healthy donors. Profiled with immunoSEQ multiplex PCR; TCRdb holds only in-frame clones, not every one. The sample records 82,000 or so clones, 85% to 95% being singletons. The material sequenced was PBMCs. All receptors derive from a woman aged 18 to 35 in good health and CMV-seronegative. Each CDR3 is given with its conserved first and last residue. Fields, in order: clone size, J gene, V gene, D gene, CDR3 protein, CDR3 DNA. The D gene is left open where the match is weak. Clone size is stated in some rows and not others, as once, few, many or a class when expanded.

clone_size: .
j_call: TRBJ2-5
v_call: TRBV5-8
d_call: TRBD2
cdr3_aa: CASRTGGPGETQYF
cdr3_nt: TGTGCCAGCAGAACGGGAGGGCCGGGGGAGACCCAGTACTTC

clone_size: .
j_call: TRBJ2-2
v_call: TRBV9
d_call: .
cdr3_aa: CASSVLDRTGTGELFF
cdr3_nt: TGTGCCAGCAGCGTACTAGACCGTACAGGGACCGGGGAGCTGTTTTTT

clone_size: .
j_call: TRBJ2-5
v_call: TRBV7-2
d_call: .
cdr3_aa: CASSTRTSQETQYF
cdr3_nt: TGTGCCAGCAGCACGCGGACTTCCCAAGAGACCCAGTACTTC

clone_size: .
j_call: TRBJ2-3
v_call: TRBV9
d_call: TRBD1
cdr3_aa: CASSVEGQGTDTQYF
cdr3_nt: TGTGCCAGCAGCGTGGAGGGACAGGGGACAGATACGCAGTATTTT

clone_size: .
j_call: TRBJ2-1
v_call: TRBV5-4
d_call: .
cdr3_aa: CASSFLASRDEQFF
cdr3_nt: TGTGCCAGCAGCTTCTTGGCTAGCAGAGATGAGCAGTTCTTC

clone_size: .
j_call: TRBJ1-1
v_call: TRBV7-2
d_call: .
cdr3_aa: CASSQRGYIGTEAFF
cdr3_nt: TGTGCCAGCAGCCAGCGGGGGTACATTGGGACTGAAGCTTTCTTT

clone_size: few
j_call: TRBJ2-5
v_call: TRBV18
d_call: TRBD2
cdr3_aa: CASSPQLADKETQYF
cdr3_nt: TGTGCCAGCTCACCTCAACTAGCGGATAAAGAGACCCAGTACTTC

clone_size: .
j_call: TRBJ2-7
v_call: TRBV7-2
d_call: .
cdr3_aa: CASSSRHAYEQYF
cdr3_nt: TGTGCCAGCAGCTCCCGACACGCCTACGAGCAGTACTTC

clone_size: .
j_call: TRBJ2-5
v_call: TRBV28
d_call: TRBD1
cdr3_aa: CASSPYWTGQETQYF
cdr3_nt: TGTGCCAGCAGTCCCTACTGGACAGGTCAAGAGACCCAGTACTTC

clone_size: .
j_call: TRBJ2-4
v_call: TRBV15
d_call: .
cdr3_aa: CATAAGLDKNIQYF
cdr3_nt: TGTGCCACCGCCGCGGGGTTAGACAAAAACATTCAGTACTTC

clone_size: .
j_call: TRBJ2-1
v_call: TRBV10-1
d_call: .
cdr3_aa: CATSTGAIYNEQFF
cdr3_nt: TGCGCCACATCGACAGGAGCCATCTACAATGAGCAGTTCTTC

clone_size: .
j_call: TRBJ2-7
v_call: TRBV9
d_call: .
cdr3_aa: CASSVGSGRIYEQYF
cdr3_nt: TGTGCCAGCAGCGTAGGGTCAGGGAGGATCTACGAGCAGTACTTC

clone_size: .
j_call: TRBJ2-7
v_call: TRBV19
d_call: .
cdr3_aa: CASSIAQGPLYEQYF
cdr3_nt: TGTGCCAGTAGTATAGCACAGGGTCCCCTCTACGAGCAGTACTTC

clone_size: .
j_call: TRBJ1-4
v_call: TRBV7-8
d_call: TRBD1
cdr3_aa: CASSLVTGGGETNEKLFF
cdr3_nt: TGTGCCAGCAGCTTAGTTACAGGGGGCGGAGAAACTAATGAAAAACTGTTTTTT

clone_size: .
j_call: TRBJ2-3
v_call: TRBV7-2
d_call: TRBD2
cdr3_aa: CASSPPGLAGGDTQYF
cdr3_nt: TGTGCCAGCAGCCCGCCGGGACTAGCGGGGGGGGATACGCAGTATTTT

clone_size: .
j_call: TRBJ1-5
v_call: TRBV5-1
d_call: .
cdr3_aa: CASSYEGQHNQPQHF
cdr3_nt: TGCGCCAGCAGTTACGAAGGACAGCACAATCAGCCCCAGCATTTT

clone_size: .
j_call: TRBJ1-4
v_call: TRBV7-2
d_call: .
cdr3_aa: CASSLAAPGDNEKLFF
cdr3_nt: TGTGCCAGCAGCTTAGCAGCCCCGGGTGATAATGAAAAACTGTTTTTT

clone_size: .
j_call: TRBJ2-7
v_call: TRBV7-9
d_call: TRBD1
cdr3_aa: CASSFILGTGDDEQYF
cdr3_nt: TGTGCCAGCAGCTTCATTTTAGGTACAGGGGATGACGAGCAGTACTTC

clone_size: .
j_call: TRBJ1-5
v_call: TRBV4-1
d_call: .
cdr3_aa: CASSQLTASNQPQHF
cdr3_nt: TGCGCCAGCAGCCAGCTGACAGCAAGCAATCAGCCCCAGCATTTT

clone_size: .
j_call: TRBJ1-2
v_call: TRBV5-6
d_call: .
cdr3_aa: CASSLERRAVYGYTF
cdr3_nt: TGTGCCAGCAGCTTGGAGCGCAGGGCGGTCTATGGCTACACCTTC

clone_size: .
j_call: TRBJ1-4
v_call: TRBV7-9
d_call: .
cdr3_aa: CASSPQGINEKLFF
cdr3_nt: TGTGCCAGCAGCCCCCAGGGGATTAATGAAAAACTGTTTTTT

clone_size: .
j_call: TRBJ2-2
v_call: TRBV2
d_call: TRBD1
cdr3_aa: CASSDPYRGPNTGELFF
cdr3_nt: TGTGCCAGCAGTGACCCCTACAGGGGGCCGAACACCGGGGAGCTGTTTTTT

clone_size: .
j_call: TRBJ2-5
v_call: TRBV5-6
d_call: TRBD1
cdr3_aa: CASSLPGQEETQYF
cdr3_nt: TGTGCCAGCAGCTTGCCCGGACAGGAGGAGACCCAGTACTTC

clone_size: .
j_call: TRBJ2-4
v_call: TRBV6-5
d_call: .
cdr3_aa: CASRTEENIQYF
cdr3_nt: TGTGCCAGCAGGACAGAGGAAAACATTCAGTACTTC

clone_size: .
j_call: TRBJ1-1
v_call: TRBV28
d_call: .
cdr3_aa: CASSFPQGNTEAFF
cdr3_nt: TGTGCCAGCAGTTTCCCCCAGGGGAACACTGAAGCTTTCTTT

clone_size: .
j_call: TRBJ2-1
v_call: TRBV11-2
d_call: TRBD2
cdr3_aa: CASSLRVAGWRDEQFF
cdr3_nt: TGTGCCAGCAGCCTCCGAGTAGCGGGATGGAGGGATGAGCAGTTCTTC

clone_size: .
j_call: TRBJ2-6
v_call: TRBV7-2
d_call: TRBD1
cdr3_aa: CASMTGRGANVLTF
cdr3_nt: TGTGCCAGCATGACAGGGAGAGGGGCCAACGTCCTGACTTTC

clone_size: .
j_call: TRBJ2-7
v_call: TRBV7-9
d_call: TRBD2
cdr3_aa: CASSLVSGYPYEQYF
cdr3_nt: TGTGCCAGCAGCTTAGTTAGCGGGTACCCCTACGAGCAGTACTTC

clone_size: .
j_call: TRBJ2-4
v_call: TRBV13
d_call: TRBD1
cdr3_aa: CASSNRGSEAKNIQYF
cdr3_nt: TGTGCCAGCAGCAACAGGGGGTCCGAAGCCAAAAACATTCAGTACTTC

clone_size: .
j_call: TRBJ2-1
v_call: TRBV6-6
d_call: .
cdr3_aa: CASSYSAGAPHNEQFF
cdr3_nt: TGTGCCAGCAGTTACTCCGCAGGGGCGCCCCACAATGAGCAGTTCTTC

clone_size: .
j_call: TRBJ2-7
v_call: TRBV5-1
d_call: .
cdr3_aa: CASSLRTVSYEQYF
cdr3_nt: TGCGCCAGCAGCTTAAGGACAGTCTCCTACGAGCAGTACTTC

clone_size: .
j_call: TRBJ1-1
v_call: TRBV18
d_call: .
cdr3_aa: CASSPSPGQLNTEAFF
cdr3_nt: TGTGCCAGCTCACCAAGTCCGGGACAATTGAACACTGAAGCTTTCTTT